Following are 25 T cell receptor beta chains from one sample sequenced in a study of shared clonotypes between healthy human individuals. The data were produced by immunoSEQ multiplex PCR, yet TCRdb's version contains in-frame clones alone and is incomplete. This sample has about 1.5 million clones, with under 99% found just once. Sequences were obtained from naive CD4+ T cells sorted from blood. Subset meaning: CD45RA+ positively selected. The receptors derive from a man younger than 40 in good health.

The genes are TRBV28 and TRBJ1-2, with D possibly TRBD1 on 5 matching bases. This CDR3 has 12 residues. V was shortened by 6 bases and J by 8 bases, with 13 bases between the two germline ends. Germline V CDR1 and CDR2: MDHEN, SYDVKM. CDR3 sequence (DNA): TGTGCCAGCAGCGGGGCAGCAGGAGGCTACACCTTC. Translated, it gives CASSGAAGGYTF.

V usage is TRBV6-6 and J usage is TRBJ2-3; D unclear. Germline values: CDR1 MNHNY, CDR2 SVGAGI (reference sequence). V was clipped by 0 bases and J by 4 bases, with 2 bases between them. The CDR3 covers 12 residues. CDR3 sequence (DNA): TGTGCCAGCAGTTACTCGCCAGATACGCAGTATTTT. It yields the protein CASSYSPDTQYF.

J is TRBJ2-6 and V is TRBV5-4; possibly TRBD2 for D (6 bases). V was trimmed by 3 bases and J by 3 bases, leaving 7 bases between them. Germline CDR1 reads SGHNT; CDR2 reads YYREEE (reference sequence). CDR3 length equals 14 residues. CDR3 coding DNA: TGTGCCAGCAGCTCCGGGGGTGGGGCCAACGTCCTGACTTTC. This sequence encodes CASSSGGGANVLTF.

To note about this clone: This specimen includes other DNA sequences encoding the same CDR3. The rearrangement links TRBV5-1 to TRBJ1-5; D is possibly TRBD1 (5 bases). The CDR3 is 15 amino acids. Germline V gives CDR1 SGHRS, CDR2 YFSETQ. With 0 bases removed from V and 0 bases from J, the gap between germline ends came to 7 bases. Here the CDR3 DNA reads TGCGCCAGCAGCTTGGCAGGGAATAGCAATCAGCCCCAGCATTTT. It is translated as CASSLAGNSNQPQHF.

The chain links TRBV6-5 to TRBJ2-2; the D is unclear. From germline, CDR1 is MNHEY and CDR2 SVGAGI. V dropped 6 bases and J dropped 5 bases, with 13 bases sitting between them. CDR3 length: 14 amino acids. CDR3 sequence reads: CASRVQRRTGELFF. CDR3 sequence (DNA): TGTGCCAGCAGGGTACAGAGACGGACCGGGGAGCTGTTTTTT.

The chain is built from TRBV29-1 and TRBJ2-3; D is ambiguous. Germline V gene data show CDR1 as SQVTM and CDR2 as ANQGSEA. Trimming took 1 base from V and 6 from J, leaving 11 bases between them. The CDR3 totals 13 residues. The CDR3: CSVEVPPADTQYF. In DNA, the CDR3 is TGCAGCGTTGAAGTCCCCCCCGCTGATACGCAGTATTTT.

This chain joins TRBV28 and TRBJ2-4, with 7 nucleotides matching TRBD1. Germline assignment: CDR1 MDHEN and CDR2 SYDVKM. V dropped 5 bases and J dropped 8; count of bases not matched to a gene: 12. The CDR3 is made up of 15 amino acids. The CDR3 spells CASSPRQGSVDIQYF. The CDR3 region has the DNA TGTGCCAGCAGTCCGCGACAGGGTTCGGTTGACATTCAGTACTTC.

This CDR3 is CASSRLGQNTEAFF. The CDR3 DNA sequence: TGTGCCAGCAGTCGGTTAGGGCAGAACACTGAAGCTTTCTTT. The V and J genes are TRBV7-3 and TRBJ1-1, with D uncertain. Germline-derived CDR1 and CDR2 are SGHTA and FQGTGA. The CDR3 contains 14 residues. Trimming left V 6 bases short and J 1 base short, with 12 bases between.

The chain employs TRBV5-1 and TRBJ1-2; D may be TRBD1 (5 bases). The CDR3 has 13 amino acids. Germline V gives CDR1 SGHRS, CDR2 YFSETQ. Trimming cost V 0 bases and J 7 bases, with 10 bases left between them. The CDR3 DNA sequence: TGCGCCAGCAGCTTGGGCAGGGCTCCTGGCTACACCTTC. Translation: CASSLGRAPGYTF.

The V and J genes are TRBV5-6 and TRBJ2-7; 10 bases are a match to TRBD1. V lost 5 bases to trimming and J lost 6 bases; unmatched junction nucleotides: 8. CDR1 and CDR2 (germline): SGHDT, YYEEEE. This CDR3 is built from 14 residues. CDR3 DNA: TGTGCCAGCAGTTTAAGACAGGGGGCGCGCGAGCAGTACTTC. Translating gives CASSLRQGAREQYF.

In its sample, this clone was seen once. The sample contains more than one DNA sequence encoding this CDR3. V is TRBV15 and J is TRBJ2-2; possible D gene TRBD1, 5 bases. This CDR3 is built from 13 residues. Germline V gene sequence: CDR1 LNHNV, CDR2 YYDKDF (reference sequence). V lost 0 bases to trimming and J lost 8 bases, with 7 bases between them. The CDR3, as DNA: TGTGCCACCAGCAGAGACAGGGCTGGGGAGCTGTTTTTT. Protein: CATSRDRAGELFF.

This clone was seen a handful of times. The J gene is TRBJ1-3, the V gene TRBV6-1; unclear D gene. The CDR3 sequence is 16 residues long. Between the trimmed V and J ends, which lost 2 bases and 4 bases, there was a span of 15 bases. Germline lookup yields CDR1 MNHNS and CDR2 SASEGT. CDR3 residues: CASSEQGASLGNTIYF. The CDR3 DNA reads TGTGCCAGCAGTGAACAAGGAGCCTCCCTCGGAAACACCATATATTTT.

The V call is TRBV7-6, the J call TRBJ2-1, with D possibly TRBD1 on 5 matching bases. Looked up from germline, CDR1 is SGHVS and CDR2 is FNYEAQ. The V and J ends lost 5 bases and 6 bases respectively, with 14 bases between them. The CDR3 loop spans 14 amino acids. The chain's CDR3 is CASSLKGQGNEQFF. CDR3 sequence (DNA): TGTGCCAGCAGCCTAAAGGGTCAGGGCAATGAGCAGTTCTTC.

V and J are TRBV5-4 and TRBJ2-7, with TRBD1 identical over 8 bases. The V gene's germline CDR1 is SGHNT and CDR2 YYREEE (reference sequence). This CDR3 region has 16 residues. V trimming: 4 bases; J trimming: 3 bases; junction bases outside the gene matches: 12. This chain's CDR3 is CASSQGQGRTNYEQYF. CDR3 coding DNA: TGTGCCAGCAGCCAAGGACAGGGTAGGACTAACTACGAGCAGTACTTC. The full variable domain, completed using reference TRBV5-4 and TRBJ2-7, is ETGVTQSPTHLIKTRGQQVTLRCSSQSGHNTVSWYQQALGQGPQFIFQYYREEENGRGNFPPRFSGLQFPNYSSELNVNALELDDSALYLCASSQGQGRTNYEQYFGPGTRLTVT.

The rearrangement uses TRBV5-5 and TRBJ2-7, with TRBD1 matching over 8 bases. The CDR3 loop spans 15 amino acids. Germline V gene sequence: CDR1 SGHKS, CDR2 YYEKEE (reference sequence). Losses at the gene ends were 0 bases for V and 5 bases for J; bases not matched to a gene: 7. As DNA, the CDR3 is TGTGCCAGCAGCTTGGGGGGACAGGTCCTCGACGAGCAGTACTTC. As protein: CASSLGGQVLDEQYF.

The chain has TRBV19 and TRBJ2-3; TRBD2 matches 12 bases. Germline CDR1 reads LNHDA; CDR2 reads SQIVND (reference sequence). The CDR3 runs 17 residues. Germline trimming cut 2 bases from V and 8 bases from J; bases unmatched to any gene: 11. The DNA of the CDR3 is TGTGCCAGTAGTATAAATTTGCTAGCGGGAGGGCGAGGTACGCAGTATTTT. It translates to CASSINLLAGGRGTQYF.

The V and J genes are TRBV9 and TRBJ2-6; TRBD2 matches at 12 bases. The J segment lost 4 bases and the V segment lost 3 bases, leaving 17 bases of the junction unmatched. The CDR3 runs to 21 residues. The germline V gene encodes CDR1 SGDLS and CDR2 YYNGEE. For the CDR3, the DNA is TGTGCCAGCAGCGGATCCATAGGACTAGCGGGGCGGGGTTCAGGGGCCAACGTCCTGACTTTC. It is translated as CASSGSIGLAGRGSGANVLTF. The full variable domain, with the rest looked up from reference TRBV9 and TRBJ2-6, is DSGVTQTPKHLITATGQRVTLRCSPRSGDLSVYWYQQSLDQGLQFLIQYYNGEERAKGNILERFSAQQFPDLHSELNLSSLELGDSALYFCASSGSIGLAGRGSGANVLTFGAGSRLTVL.

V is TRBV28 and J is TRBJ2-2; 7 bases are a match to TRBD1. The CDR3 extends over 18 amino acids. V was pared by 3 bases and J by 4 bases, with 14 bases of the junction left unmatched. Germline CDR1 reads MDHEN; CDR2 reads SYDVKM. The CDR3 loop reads CASSFFVIRTGVTGELFF. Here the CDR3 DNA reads TGTGCCAGCAGTTTTTTTGTGATAAGGACAGGCGTCACCGGGGAGCTGTTTTTT. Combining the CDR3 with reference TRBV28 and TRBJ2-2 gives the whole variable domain DVKVTQSSRYLVKRTGEKVFLECVQDMDHENMFWYRQDPGLGLRLIYFSYDVKMKEKGDIPEGYSVSREKKERFSLILESASTNQTSMYLCASSFFVIRTGVTGELFFGEGSRLTVL.

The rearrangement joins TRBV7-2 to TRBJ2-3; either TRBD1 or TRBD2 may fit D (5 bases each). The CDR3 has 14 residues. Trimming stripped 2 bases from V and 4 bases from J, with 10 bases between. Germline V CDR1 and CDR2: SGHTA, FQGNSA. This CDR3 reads CASSLYGTADTQYF. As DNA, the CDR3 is TGTGCCAGCAGCTTATATGGGACGGCAGATACGCAGTATTTT.

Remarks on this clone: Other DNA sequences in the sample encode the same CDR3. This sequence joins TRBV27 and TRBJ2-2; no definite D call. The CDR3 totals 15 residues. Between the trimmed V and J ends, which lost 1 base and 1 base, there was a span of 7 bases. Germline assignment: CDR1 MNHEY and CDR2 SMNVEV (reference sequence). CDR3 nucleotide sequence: TGTGCCAGCAGTTTATTACCAGGGAACACCGGGGAGCTGTTTTTT. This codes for CASSLLPGNTGELFF.

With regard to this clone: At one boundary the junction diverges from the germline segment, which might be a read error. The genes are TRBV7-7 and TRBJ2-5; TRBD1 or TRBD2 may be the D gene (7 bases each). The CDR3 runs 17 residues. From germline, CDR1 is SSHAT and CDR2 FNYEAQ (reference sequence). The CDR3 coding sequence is TGTGCTAGCAGCTTAGACGGGGGGACAGTGGGTCAAGAGACCCAGTACTTC. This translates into CASSLDGGTVGQETQYF.

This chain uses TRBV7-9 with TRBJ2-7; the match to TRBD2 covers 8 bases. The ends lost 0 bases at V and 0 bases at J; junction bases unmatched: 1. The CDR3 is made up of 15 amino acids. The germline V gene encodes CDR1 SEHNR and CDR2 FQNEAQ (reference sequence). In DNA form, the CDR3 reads TGTGCCAGCAGCTTAGCAGCGGGGGCCTCCTACGAGCAGTACTTC. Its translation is CASSLAAGASYEQYF.

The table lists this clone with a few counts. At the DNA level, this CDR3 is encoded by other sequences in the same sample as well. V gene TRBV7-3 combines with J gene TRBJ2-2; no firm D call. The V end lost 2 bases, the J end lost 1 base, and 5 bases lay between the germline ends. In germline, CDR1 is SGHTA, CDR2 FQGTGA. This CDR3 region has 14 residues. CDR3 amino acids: CASSLGRNTGELFF. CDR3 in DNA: TGTGCCAGCAGCTTAGGACGGAACACCGGGGAGCTGTTTTTT.

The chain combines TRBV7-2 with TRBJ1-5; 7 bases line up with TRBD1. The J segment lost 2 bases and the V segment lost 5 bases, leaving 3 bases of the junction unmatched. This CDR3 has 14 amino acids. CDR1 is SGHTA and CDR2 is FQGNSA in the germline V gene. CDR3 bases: TGTGCCAGCAGCCCAGACAGGGGCAATCAGCCCCAGCATTTT. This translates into CASSPDRGNQPQHF.

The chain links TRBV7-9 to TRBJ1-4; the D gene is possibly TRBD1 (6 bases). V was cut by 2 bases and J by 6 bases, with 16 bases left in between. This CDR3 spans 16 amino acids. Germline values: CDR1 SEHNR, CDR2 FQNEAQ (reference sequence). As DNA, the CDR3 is TGTGCCAGCAGCTTATCCCCGACAGGATCCTATGAAAAACTGTTTTTT. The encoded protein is CASSLSPTGSYEKLFF.